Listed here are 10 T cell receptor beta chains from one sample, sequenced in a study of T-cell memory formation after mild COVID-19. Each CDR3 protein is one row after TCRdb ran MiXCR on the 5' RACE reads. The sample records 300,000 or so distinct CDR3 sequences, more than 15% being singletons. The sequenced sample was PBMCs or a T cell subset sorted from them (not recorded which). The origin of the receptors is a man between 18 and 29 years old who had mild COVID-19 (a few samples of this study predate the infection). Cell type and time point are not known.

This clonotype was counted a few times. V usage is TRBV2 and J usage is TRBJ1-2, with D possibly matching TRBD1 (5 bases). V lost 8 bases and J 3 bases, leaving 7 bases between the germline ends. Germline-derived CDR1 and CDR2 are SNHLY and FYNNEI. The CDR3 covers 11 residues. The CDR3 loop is CASGGDYGYTF. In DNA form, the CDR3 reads TGTGCCAGCGGGGGGGACTATGGCTACACCTTC.

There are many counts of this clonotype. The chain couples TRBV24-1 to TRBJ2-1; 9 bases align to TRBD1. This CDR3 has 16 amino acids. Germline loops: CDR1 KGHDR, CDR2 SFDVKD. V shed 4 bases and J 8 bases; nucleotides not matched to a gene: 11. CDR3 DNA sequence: TGTGCCACCAGTGACAACGGACAGGGGCTGGGCGATGAGCAGTTCTTC. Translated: CATSDNGQGLGDEQFF.

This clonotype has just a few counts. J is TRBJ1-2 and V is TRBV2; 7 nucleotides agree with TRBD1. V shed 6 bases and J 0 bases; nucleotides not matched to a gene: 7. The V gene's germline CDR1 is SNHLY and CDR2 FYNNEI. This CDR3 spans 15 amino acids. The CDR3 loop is CASRKQGDANYGYTF. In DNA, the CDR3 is TGTGCCAGCAGGAAGCAGGGGGATGCTAACTATGGCTACACCTTC.

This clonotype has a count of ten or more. DNA of the CDR3: TGTGCCAGCCTGGGGGTCGGGGGGTATTACAATGAGCAGTTCTTC. This gives the protein CASLGVGGYYNEQFF. V and J are TRBV6-6 and TRBJ2-1, with TRBD2 identical over 7 bases. The CDR3 totals 15 residues. Germline CDR1 is MNHNY and CDR2 is SVGAGI (reference sequence). V lost 8 bases, J lost 4 bases, and 11 bases stayed unmatched.

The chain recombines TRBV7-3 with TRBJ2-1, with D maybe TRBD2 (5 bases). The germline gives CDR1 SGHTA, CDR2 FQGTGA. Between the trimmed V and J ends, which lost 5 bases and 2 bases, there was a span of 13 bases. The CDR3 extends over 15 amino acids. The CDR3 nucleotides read TGTGCCAGCAGCGTAATACCGGGGACCTACAATGAGCAGTTCTTC. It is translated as CASSVIPGTYNEQFF. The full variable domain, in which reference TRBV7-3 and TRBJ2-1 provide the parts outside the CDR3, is GAGVSQTPSNKVTEKGKYVELRCDPISGHTALYWYRQSLGQGPEFLIYFQGTGAADDSGLPNDRFFAVRPEGSVSTLKIQRTERGDSAVYLCASSVIPGTYNEQFFGPGTRLTVL.

CDR3 sequence: CASSPRTGGMNTEAFF. The DNA of the CDR3 is TGCGCCAGCAGCCCACGGACAGGGGGCATGAACACTGAAGCTTTCTTT. The chain carries TRBV5-1 and TRBJ1-1, with 11 bases that match TRBD1. Germline V gene data show CDR1 as SGHRS and CDR2 as YFSETQ. Trimming removed 4 bases from V and 0 bases from J; junction bases left unmatched: 5. The CDR3 has 16 residues.

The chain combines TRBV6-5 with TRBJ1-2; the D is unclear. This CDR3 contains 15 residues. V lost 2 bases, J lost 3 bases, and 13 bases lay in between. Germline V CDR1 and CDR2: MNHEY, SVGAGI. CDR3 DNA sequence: TGTGCCAGCAGTTACCGGACCCGTACCCACTATGGCTACACCTTC. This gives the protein CASSYRTRTHYGYTF.

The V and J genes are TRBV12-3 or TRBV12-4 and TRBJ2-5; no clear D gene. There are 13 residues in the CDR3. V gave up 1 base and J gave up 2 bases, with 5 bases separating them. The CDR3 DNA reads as TGTGCCAGCAGTTTAGAGTTTCAAGAGACCCAGTACTTC. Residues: CASSLEFQETQYF.

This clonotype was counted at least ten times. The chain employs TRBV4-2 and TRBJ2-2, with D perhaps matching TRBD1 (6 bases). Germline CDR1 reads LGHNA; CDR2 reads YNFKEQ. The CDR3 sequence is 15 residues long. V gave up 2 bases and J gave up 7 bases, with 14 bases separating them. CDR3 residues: CASSQTTGFSGELFF. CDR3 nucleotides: TGTGCCAGCAGCCAAACCACAGGGTTTAGCGGGGAGCTGTTTTTT.

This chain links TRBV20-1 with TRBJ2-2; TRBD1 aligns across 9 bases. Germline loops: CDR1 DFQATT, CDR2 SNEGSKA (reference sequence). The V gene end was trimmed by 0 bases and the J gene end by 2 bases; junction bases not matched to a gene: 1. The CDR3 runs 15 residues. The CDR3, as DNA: TGCAGTGCTAGAGATACAGGGGGCAACACCGGGGAGCTGTTTTTT. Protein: CSARDTGGNTGELFF.